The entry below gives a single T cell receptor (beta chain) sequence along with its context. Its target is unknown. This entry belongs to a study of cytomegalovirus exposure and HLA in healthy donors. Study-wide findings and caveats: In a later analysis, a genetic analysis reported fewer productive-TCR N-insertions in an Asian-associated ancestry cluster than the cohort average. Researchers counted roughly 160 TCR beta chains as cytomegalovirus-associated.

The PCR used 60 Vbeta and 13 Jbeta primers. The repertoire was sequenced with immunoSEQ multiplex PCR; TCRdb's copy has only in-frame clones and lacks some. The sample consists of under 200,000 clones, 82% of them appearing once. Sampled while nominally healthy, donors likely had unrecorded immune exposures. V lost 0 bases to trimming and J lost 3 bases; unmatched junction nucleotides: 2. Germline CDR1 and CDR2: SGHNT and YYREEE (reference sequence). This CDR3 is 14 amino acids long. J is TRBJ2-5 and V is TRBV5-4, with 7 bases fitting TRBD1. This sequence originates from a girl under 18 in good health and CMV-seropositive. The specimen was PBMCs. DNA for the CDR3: TGTGCCAGCAGCTTGGGCCAGGGGGAAGAGACCCAGTACTTC. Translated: CASSLGQGEETQYF.